This T cell receptor (beta chain) emerged from a study of blood T cell repertoires in COVID-19. Study-wide background: Whether acute or convalescent, the COVID-19 samples came from the United States, Italy and Spain.

Followed over time, Seattle patients had been enrolled while infection was active. V lost 0 bases, J lost 0 bases, and 9 bases stayed unmatched. The length of the CDR3 is 19 residues. From germline, CDR1 is LGHNA and CDR2 YNFKEQ. Data came from immunoSEQ multiplex PCR; TCRdb stores just in-frame clones and leaves some out. The data hold about 370,000 clones, with 80% to 90% observed a single time. V usage is TRBV4-2 and J usage is TRBJ2-2; 8 bases align to TRBD2. Input material: peripheral blood. The receptor was isolated from a woman younger than 45 with COVID-19, enrolled during active disease. The CDR3 here is CASSQDRGGTPSNTGELFF. CDR3 in DNA: TGTGCCAGCAGCCAAGACCGGGGGGGGACCCCTTCGAACACCGGGGAGCTGTTTTTT.